In this sample, the clone carrying this T cell receptor (beta chain) turned up once. Using immunoSEQ multiplex PCR, the repertoire was profiled, and TCRdb retains in-frame clones only, with some absent. The table has approximately 220,000 clones, around nine tenths seen once. The V gene end was trimmed by 5 bases and the J gene end by 6 bases; junction bases not matched to a gene: 5. CDR3 length: 14 residues. CDR1 is SNHLY and CDR2 is FYNNEI in the germline V gene. This record belongs to a study of blood T cell repertoires in COVID-19. Looking at the study overall: PBMCs, B-cell-depleted T cells, or T cells were the source of the cDNA or gDNA that made up the material.

The receptor was derived from a man between 60 and 75 years old who had recovered from COVID-19. Input material: peripheral blood. The chain carries TRBV2 and TRBJ2-1; the match to TRBD2 covers 9 bases. CDR3 protein: CASSRGRASNEQFF. CDR3 nucleotides: TGTGCCAGCAGTCGCGGGAGGGCCTCCAATGAGCAGTTCTTC.